This T cell receptor (beta chain) was identified during a study of blood T cell repertoires in COVID-19. Overall study: The origin of the acute and convalescent COVID-19 samples was the United States, Italy and Spain. PBMCs, B-cell-depleted T cells, or T cells provided the cDNA or gDNA that made up the material.

Germline values: CDR1 SGHRS, CDR2 YFSETQ. V shed 4 bases, J shed 0 bases, and the junction held 7 bases outside the gene matches. This CDR3 has 16 amino acids. Study processing details: The authors estimated nucleated cell counts from reference gene primer amplification. Clones were read by immunoSEQ multiplex PCR, and TCRdb kept only the in-frame ones, dropping some. V and J calls plus clone size are reproduced from that table; the DNA served to infer D and trimming. The table lists about 45,000 clones, about 85% of them singletons. The origin of this receptor is a woman older than 75 with acute or convalescent COVID-19. The chain uses TRBV5-1 and TRBJ2-3, with 8 bases identical to TRBD1. Sequenced sample: peripheral blood. In nucleotides, the CDR3 is TGCGCCAGCAGCCCGACAGGGGCCGACAGCACAGATACGCAGTATTTT. This sequence encodes CASSPTGADSTDTQYF.